This T cell receptor beta chain was obtained from a study of T cell repertoires in cytomegalovirus infection. This clonotype showed up just a few times. The CDR3 has 13 residues. Germline loops: CDR1 SNHLY, CDR2 FYNNEI. Losses at the gene ends were 4 bases for V and 5 bases for J; bases not matched to a gene: 5. TCRdb used MiXCR to reprocess the reads, holding one entry per CDR3 protein. Found here are almost 500,000 distinct CDR3 sequences, around 11% of them singletons; the top ten hold about 9.4%. V usage is TRBV2 and J usage is TRBJ2-7; 7 bases are shared with TRBD1. The sequenced sample consisted of PBMCs. This TCR was recovered from a human donor in good health (CMV status not recorded). Some clones in this sample may be carry-over from other donors' samples. CDR3 residues: CASSVNRGDEQYF. Written as DNA, the CDR3 is TGTGCCAGCAGTGTTAACAGGGGAGACGAGCAGTACTTC.